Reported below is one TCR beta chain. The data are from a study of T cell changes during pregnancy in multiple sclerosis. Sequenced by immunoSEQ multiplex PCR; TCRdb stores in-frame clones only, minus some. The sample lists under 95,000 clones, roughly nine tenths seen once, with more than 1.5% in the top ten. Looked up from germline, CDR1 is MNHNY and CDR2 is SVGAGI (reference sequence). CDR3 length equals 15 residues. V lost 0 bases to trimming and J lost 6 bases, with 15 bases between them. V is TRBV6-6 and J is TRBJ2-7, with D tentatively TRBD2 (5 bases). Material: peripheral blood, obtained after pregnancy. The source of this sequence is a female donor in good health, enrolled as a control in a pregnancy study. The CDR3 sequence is CASSYSVEARSEQYF. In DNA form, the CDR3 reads TGTGCCAGCAGTTACTCCGTGGAGGCACGGAGCGAGCAGTACTTC.